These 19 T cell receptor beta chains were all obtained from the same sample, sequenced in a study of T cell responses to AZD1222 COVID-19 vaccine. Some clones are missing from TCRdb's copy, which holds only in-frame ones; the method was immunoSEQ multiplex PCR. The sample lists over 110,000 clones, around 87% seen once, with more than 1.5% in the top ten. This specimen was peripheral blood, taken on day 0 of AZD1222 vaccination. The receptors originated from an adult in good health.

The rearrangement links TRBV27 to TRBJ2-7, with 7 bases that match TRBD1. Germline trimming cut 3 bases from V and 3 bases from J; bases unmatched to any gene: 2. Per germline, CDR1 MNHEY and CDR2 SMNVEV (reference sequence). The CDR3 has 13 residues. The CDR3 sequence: CASSFSGGYEQYF. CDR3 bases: TGTGCCAGCAGTTTTTCAGGGGGCTACGAGCAGTACTTC.

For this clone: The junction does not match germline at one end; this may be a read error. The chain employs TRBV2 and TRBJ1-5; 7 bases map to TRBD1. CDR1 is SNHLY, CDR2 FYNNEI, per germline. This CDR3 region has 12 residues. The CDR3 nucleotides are TGTGCCAGCAGTAGGCGACAGGGAAGGGAGAATTTT. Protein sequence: CASSRRQGRENF.

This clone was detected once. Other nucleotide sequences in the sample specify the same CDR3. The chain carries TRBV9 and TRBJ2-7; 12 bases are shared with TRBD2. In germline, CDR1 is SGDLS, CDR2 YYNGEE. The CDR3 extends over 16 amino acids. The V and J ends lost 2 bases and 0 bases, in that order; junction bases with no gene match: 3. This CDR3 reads CASSVGLAGRSYEQYF. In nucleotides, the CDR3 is TGTGCCAGCAGCGTCGGACTAGCGGGGCGCTCCTACGAGCAGTACTTC.

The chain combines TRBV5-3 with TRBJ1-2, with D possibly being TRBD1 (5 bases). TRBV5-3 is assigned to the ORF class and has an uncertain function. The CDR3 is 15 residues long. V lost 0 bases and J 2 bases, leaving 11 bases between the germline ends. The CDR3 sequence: CARSLAGEGNYGYTF. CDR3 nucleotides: TGTGCCAGAAGCTTGGCGGGGGAGGGGAACTATGGCTACACCTTC.

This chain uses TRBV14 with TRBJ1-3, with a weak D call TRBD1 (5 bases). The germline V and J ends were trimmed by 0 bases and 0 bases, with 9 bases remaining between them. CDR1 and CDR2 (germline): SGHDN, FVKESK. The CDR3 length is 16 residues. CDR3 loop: CASSQERGISGNTIYF. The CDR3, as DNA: TGTGCCAGCAGCCAAGAACGGGGGATCTCTGGAAACACCATATATTTT.

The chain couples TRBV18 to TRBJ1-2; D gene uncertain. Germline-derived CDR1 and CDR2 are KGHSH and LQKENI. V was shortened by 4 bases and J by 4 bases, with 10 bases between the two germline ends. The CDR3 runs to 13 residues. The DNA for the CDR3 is TGTGCCAGCTCACTCACAGCTGCCTATGGCTACACCTTC. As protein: CASSLTAAYGYTF. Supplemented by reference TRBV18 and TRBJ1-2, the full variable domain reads NAGVMQNPRHLVRRRGQEARLRCSPMKGHSHVYWYRQLPEEGLKFMVYLQKENIIDESGMPKERFSAEFPKEGPSILRIQQVVRGDSAAYFCASSLTAAYGYTFGSGTRLTVV.

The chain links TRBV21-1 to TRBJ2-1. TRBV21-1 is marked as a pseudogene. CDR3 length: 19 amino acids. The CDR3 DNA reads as TGTGCCAGCAGCCCAACCCACGTCGGGGGACACTGCTCCCTTAATGAGCAGTTCTTC. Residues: CASSPTHVGGHCSLNEQFF.

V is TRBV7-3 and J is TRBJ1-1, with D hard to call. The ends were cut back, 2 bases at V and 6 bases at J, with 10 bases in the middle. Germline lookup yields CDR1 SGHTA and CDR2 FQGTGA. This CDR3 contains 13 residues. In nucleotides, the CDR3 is TGTGCCAGCAGCTTAGGAGGCTCTCCTGAAGCTTTCTTT. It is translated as CASSLGGSPEAFF.

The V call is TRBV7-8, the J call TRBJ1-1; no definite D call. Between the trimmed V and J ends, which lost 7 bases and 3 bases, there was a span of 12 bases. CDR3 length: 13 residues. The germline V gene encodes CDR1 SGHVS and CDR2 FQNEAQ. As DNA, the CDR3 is TGTGCCAGCACTCTTAGAGGAGACACTGAAGCTTTCTTT. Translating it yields CASTLRGDTEAFF.

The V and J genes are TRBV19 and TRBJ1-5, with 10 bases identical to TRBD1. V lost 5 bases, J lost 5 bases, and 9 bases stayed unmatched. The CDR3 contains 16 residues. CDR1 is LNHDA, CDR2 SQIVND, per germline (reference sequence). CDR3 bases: TGTGCCAGTAGTCCTCCGGGACAGGGGAGCCATCAGCCCCAGCATTTT. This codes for CASSPPGQGSHQPQHF.

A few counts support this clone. The DNA for the CDR3 is TGTGCCAGCAGCCTCGGATCGCTCTATGGCTACACCTTC. Residues: CASSLGSLYGYTF. This chain connects TRBV28 to TRBJ1-2, with D unresolved. V lost 6 bases and J lost 4, with 12 bases in between. Germline CDR1 and CDR2: MDHEN and SYDVKM. This CDR3 contains 13 residues.

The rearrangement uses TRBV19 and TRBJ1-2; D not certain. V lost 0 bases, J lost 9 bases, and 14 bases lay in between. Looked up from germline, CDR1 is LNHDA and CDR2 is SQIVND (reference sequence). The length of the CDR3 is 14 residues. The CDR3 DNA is TGTGCCAGTAGTATAGACGCGGCCGCCCCCAGCTACACCTTC. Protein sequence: CASSIDAAAPSYTF.

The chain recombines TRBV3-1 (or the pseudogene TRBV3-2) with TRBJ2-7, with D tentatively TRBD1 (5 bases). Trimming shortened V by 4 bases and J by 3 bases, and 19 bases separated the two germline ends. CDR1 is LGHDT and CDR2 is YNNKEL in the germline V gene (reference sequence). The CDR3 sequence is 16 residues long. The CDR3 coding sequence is TGTGCCAGCAGCCCCCGTGGGGCAGGGATTTTCTACGAGCAGTACTTC. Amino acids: CASSPRGAGIFYEQYF.

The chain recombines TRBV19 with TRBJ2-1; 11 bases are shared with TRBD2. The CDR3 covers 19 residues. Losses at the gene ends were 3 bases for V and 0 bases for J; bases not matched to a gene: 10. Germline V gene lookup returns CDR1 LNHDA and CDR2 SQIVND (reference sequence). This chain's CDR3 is CASSMAASGGRSSYNEQFF. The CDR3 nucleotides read TGTGCCAGTAGTATGGCGGCTAGCGGGGGGCGGTCCTCCTACAATGAGCAGTTCTTC.

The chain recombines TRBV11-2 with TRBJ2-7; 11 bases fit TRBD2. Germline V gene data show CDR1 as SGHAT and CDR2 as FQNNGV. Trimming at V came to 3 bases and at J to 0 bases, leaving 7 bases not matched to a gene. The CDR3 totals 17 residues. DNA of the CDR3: TGTGCCAGCAGCTTGGCTAGCGGGGGGCTAAGCTCCTACGAGCAGTACTTC. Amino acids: CASSLASGGLSSYEQYF.

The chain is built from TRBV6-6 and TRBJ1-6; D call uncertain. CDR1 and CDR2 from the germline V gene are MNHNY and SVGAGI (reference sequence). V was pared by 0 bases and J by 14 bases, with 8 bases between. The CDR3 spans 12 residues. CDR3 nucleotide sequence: TGTGCCAGCAGTTACTCGAGTGTTTCCCTCCACTTT. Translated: CASSYSSVSLHF.

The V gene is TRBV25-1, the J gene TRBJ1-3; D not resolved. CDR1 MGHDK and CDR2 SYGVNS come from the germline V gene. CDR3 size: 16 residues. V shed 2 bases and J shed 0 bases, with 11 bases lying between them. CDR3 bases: TGTGCCAGCAGTGAAGGGCAGACCAGCTCTGGAAACACCATATATTTT. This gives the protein CASSEGQTSSGNTIYF. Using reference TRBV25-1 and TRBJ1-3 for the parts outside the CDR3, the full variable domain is EADIYQTPRYLVIGTGKKITLECSQTMGHDKMYWYQQDPGMELHLIHYSYGVNSTEKGDLSSESTVSRIRTEHFPLTLESARPSHTSQYLCASSEGQTSSGNTIYFGEGSWLTVV.

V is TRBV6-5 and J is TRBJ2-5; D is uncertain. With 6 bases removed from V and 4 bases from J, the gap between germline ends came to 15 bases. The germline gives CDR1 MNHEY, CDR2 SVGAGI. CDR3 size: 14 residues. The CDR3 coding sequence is TGTGCCAGCAGCTCCCCGACTGGTAGAGAGACCCAGTACTTC. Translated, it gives CASSSPTGRETQYF.

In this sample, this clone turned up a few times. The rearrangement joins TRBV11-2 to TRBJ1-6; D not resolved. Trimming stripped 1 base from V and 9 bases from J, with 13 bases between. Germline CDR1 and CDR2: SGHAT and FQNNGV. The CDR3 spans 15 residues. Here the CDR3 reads CASSLVTAAGSPLHF. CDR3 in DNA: TGTGCCAGCAGCTTAGTAACCGCGGCCGGTTCACCCCTCCACTTT.